This T cell receptor (beta chain) emerged from a study of response to subunit inactivated influenza vaccine. Study-level findings and limits: Each seasonal influenza vaccination, the authors suggested, recruits few new T cells.

Each CDR3 protein is one row after TCRdb ran MiXCR on the RT-PCR reads. The sample lists approximately 490,000 distinct CDR3 sequences, under 8.5% occurring once. As concerns this clonotype: Its antigen is as yet unknown.

Trimming took 2 bases from V and 2 from J; bases not matched to a gene: 0. Germline V gene data show CDR1 as SGHVS and CDR2 as FNYEAQ. The CDR3 runs to 16 residues. This TCR came from a man between 45 and 75 years old who received an inactivated influenza vaccine. Material: PBMCs from blood, obtained 23 to 25 months after vaccination. The V call is TRBV7-6, the J call TRBJ2-1, with 13 bases lining up with TRBD2. CDR3 in amino acids: CASSLTSGGAYNEQFF. CDR3 sequence (DNA): TGTGCCAGCAGCTTAACTAGCGGGGGGGCCTACAATGAGCAGTTCTTC.